The entry below gives a single TCR beta chain sequence along with its context. The sample originates from a study of blood T cell repertoires in COVID-19. Trimming took 1 base from V and 7 from J, leaving 10 bases between them. The CDR3 has 14 amino acids. Looked up from germline, CDR1 is LGHNA and CDR2 is YSLEER. Clones were sequenced by immunoSEQ multiplex PCR, and TCRdb holds only the in-frame ones, with some missing. The profile covers 90,000 to 120,000 clones, with 80% to 95% appearing a single time and roughly 1.3% taken by the ten largest. This TCR was sampled from a woman in her thirties with acute or convalescent COVID-19. V is TRBV4-3 and J is TRBJ1-4, with D perhaps matching TRBD1 (5 bases). Sequencing was done on a sample of peripheral blood. CDR3 nucleotide sequence: TGCGCCAGCAGCCAAGGGCAGGGCGGTGAAAAACTGTTTTTT. Translating it yields CASSQGQGGEKLFF.